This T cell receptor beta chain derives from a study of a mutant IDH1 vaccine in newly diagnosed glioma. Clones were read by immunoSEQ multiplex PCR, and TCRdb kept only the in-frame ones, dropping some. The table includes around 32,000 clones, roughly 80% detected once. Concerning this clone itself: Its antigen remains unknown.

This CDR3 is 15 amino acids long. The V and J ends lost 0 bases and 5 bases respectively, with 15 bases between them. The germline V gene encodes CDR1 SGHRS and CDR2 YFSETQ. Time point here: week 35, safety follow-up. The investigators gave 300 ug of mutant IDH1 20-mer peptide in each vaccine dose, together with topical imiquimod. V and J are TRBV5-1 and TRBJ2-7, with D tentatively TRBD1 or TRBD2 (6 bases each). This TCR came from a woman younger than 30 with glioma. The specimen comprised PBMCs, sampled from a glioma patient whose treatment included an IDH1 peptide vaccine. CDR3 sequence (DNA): TGCGCCAGCAGCTTGGCGGGAGACAGGACCCACGAGCAGTACTTC. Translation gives CASSLAGDRTHEQYF.